The T cell receptor (beta chain) under discussion was sequenced for a study of PD-L1 blockade in urothelial cancer. Study information: Individuals in the cohort had been given 0 to 3 earlier chemotherapy regimens.

PCRs each included synthetic TCR analog templates spiked in. The protocol was immunoSEQ multiplex PCR, while the TCRdb copy is restricted to in-frame clones and leaves out a portion. The sample lists over 100,000 clones; approximately 90% were seen once. This sample's time point: peripheral blood 6 weeks after treatment start. This TCR was sampled from a man in his 60s with urothelial cancer. The sequencing used PBMCs, collected around atezolizumab (anti-PD-L1) treatment.

CDR3 nucleotides: TGTGCCAGTAGTAGGAGTGAGCGGCTAGCGGGAGCCACCGGGGAGCTGTTTTTT. It specifies CASSRSERLAGATGELFF. V and J are TRBV19 and TRBJ2-2; 10 nucleotides agree with TRBD2. CDR1 and CDR2 from the germline V gene are LNHDA and SQIVND (reference sequence). The CDR3 runs to 18 residues. The trim removed 4 bases at V and 4 bases at J, leaving 12 bases unmatched.